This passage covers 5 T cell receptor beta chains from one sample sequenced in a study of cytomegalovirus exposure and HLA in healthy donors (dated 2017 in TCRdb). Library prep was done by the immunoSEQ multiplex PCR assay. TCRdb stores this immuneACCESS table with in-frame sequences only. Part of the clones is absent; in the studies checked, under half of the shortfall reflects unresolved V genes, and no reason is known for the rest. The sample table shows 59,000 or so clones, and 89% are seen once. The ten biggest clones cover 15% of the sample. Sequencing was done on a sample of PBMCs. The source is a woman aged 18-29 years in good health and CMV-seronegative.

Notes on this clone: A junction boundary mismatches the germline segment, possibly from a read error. The CDR3 DNA is TGCCCCACCCAGGGTCGTGGTAATTCACCCCTCCACTTT. It translates to CPTQGRGNSPLHF. This chain uses TRBV19 with TRBJ1-6; a weak D match, TRBD1 (5 bases). Germline lookup yields CDR1 LNHDA and CDR2 SQIVND (reference sequence). The CDR3 runs to 13 residues.

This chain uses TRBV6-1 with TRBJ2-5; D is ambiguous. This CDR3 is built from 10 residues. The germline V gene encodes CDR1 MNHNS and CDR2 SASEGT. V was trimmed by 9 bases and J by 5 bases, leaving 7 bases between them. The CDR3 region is CASNTETQYF. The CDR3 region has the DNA TGTGCCAGTAACACGGAGACCCAGTACTTC.

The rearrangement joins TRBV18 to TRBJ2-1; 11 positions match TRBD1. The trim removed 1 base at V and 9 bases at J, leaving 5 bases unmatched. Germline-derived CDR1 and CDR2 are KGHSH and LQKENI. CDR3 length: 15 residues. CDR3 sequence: CASSPLGQGAGEQFF. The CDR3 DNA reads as TGTGCCAGCTCACCACTTGGACAGGGGGCGGGTGAGCAGTTCTTC.

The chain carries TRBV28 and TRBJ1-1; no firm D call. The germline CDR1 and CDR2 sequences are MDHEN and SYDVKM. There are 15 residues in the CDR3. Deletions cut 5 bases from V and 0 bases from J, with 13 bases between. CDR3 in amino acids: CASSAGGIMNTEAFF. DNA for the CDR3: TGTGCCAGCAGTGCAGGAGGGATCATGAACACTGAAGCTTTCTTT.

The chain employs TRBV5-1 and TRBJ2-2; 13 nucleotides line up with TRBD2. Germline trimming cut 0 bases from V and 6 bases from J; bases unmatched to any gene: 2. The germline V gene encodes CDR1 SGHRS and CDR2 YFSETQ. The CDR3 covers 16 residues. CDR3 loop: CASSLGTSGSSGELFF. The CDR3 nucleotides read TGCGCCAGCAGCTTGGGGACTAGCGGGAGTTCCGGGGAGCTGTTTTTT.